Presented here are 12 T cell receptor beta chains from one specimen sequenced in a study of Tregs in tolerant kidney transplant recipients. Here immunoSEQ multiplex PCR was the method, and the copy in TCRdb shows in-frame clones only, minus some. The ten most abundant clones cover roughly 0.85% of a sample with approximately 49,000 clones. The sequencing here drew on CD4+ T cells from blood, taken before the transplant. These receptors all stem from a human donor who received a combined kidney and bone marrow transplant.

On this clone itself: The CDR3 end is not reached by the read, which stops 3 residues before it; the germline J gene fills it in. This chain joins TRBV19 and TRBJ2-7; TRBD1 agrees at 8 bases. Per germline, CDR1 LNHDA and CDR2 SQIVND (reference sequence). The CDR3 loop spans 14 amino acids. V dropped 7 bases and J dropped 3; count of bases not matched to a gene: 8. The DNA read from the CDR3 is TGTGCCAGTACCCACGGACAGGGTAACTACGAG. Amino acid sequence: CASTHGQGNYE. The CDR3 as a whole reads CASTHGQGNYEQYF.

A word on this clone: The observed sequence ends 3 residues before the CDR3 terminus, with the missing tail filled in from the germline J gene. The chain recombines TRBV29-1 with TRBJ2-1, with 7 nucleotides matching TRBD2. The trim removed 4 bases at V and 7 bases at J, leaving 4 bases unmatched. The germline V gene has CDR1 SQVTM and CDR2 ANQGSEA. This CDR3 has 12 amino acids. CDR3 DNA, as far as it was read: TGCAGCGTTGCGACTAGCTTAAATGAG. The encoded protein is CSVATSLNE. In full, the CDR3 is CSVATSLNEQFF.

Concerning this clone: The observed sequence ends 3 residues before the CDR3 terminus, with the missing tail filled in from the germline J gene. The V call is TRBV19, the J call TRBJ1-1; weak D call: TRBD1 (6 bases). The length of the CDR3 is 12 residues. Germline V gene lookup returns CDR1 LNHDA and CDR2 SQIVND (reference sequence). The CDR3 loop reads CASRGTNTEAFF. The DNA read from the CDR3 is TGTGCGAGCAGGGGCACGAACACTGAA.

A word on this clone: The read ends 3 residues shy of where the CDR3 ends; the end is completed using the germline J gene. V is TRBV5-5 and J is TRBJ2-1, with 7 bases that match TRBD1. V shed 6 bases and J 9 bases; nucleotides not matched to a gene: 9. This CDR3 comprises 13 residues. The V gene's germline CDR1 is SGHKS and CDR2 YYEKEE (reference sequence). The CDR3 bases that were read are TGTGCCAGCAACACACAGGGGATCGGTGAG. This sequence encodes CASNTQGIGE. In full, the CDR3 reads CASNTQGIGEQFF.

The CDR3 sequence: CASSLRQGQAEAFF. Incomplete CDR3 DNA: TGTGCCAGCAGCTTAAGACAGGGGCAAGCTGAA. The chain is built from TRBV7-2 and TRBJ1-1, with TRBD1 matching 8 bases. The CDR3 is cut off 3 residues early in the read; its end comes from the germline J gene. Germline V gene data show CDR1 as SGHTA and CDR2 as FQGNSA. The CDR3 consists of 14 residues. V was pared by 2 bases and J by 6 bases, with 5 bases of the junction left unmatched.

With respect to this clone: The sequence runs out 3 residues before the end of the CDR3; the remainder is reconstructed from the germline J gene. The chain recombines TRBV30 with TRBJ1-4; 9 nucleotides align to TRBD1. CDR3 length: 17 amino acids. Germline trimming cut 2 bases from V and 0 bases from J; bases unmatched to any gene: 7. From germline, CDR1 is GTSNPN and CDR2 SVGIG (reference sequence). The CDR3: CAWSRGTGRATNEKLFF. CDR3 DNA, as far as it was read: TGTGCCTGGAGTCGAGGGACAGGGCGTGCAACTAATGAAAAA. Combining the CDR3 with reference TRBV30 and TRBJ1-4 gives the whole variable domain SQTIHQWPATLVQPVGSPLSLECTVEGTSNPNLYWYRQAAGRGLQLLFYSVGIGQISSEVPQNLSASRPQDRQFILSSKKLLLSDSGFYLCAWSRGTGRATNEKLFFGSGTQLSVL.

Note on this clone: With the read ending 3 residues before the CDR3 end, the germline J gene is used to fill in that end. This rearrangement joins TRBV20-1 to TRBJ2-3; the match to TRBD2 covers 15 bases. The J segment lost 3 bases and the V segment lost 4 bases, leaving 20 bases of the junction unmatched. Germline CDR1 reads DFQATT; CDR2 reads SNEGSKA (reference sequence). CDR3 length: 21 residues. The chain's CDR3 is CSATDPGLAGGHVHGTDTQYF. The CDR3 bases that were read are TGCAGTGCTACCGACCCTGGACTAGCGGGAGGGCATGTTCATGGTACAGATACG.

The CDR3 DNA, read in part, is TGCAGCGTTGTTGGCAGGGATAACACCGGGGAG. Its translation: CSVVGRDNTGE. The entire CDR3 reads CSVVGRDNTGELFF. The chain uses TRBV29-1 and TRBJ2-2; TRBD1 might be the D (5 bases). The read ends 3 residues before the CDR3 terminus; that terminus is restored from the germline J gene. This CDR3 comprises 14 residues. Trimming removed 4 bases at V and 2 bases at J, with 11 bases between. The germline gives CDR1 SQVTM, CDR2 ANQGSEA.

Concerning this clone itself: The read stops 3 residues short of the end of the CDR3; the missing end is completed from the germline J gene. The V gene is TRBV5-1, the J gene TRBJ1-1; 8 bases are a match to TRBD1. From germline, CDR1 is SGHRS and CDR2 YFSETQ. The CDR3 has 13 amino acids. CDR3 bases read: TGCGCCAGCAGCTTAGCGACAGGGGTTGAC. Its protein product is CASSLATGVD. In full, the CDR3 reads CASSLATGVDAFF.

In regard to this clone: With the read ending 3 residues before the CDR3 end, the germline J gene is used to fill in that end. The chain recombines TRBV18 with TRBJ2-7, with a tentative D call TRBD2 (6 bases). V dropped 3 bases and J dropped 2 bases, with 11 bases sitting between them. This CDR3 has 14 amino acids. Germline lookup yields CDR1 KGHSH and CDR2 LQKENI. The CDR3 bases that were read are TGTGCCAGCTCACCTCTAGCGTTACCCTACGAG. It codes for CASSPLALPYE. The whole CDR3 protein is CASSPLALPYEQYF.

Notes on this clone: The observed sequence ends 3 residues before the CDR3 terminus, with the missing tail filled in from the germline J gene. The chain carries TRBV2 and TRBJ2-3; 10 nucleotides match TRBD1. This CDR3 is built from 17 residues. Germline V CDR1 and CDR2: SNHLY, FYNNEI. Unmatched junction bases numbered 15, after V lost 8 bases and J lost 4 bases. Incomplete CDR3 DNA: TGTGCCAGCGGAACGAACGTGGACAGGGGGTCCGCAGATACG. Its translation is CASGTNVDRGSADT. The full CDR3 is CASGTNVDRGSADTQYF.

The CDR3 loop reads CASRVAGVVVYEQYF. The sequenced CDR3 bases are TGCGCCAGCAGGGTAGCGGGAGTGGTGGTTTACGAG. V and J are TRBV10-2 and TRBJ2-7; 9 nucleotides line up with TRBD2. The CDR3 end falls 3 residues outside the read, so it is completed with the germline J gene. Germline CDR1 WSHSY, CDR2 SAAADI. Trimming cost V 6 bases and J 4 bases; bases outside gene matches: 10. This CDR3 region has 15 residues.